These T cell receptor beta chains were read from a single sample in a study of CD8 T cells in ankylosing spondylitis. TCRdb fed the 5' RACE reads into MiXCR, producing one record per CDR3 protein. The sample has about 540,000 distinct CDR3 sequences; 12% are singletons. The source material was blood, either unsorted or a sorted T cell fraction (not recorded which). These receptors were collected from a male donor with ankylosing spondylitis. The CDR3 runs from the conserved cysteine through the conserved F or W. The D gene is left open where the match is weak. Not all rows give a size; the values are once, few, many and, for expanded clones, a class.

J	size	V	D	CDR3	DNA
TRBJ2-5	NA	TRBV7-9	NA	CASSLLQPQETQYF	TGTGCCAGCAGCTTATTGCAGCCCCAAGAGACCCAGTACTTC
TRBJ2-7	NA	TRBV7-6	TRBD1	CASSLTGTGGYNEQYF	TGTGCCAGCAGCCTAACCGGGACAGGGGGCTACAACGAGCAGTACTTC
TRBJ2-1	NA	TRBV29-1	TRBD1	CSVEGRLGQNYGQFF	TGCAGCGTTGAAGGGAGGTTGGGACAGAATTATGGGCAGTTCTTC
TRBJ1-2	NA	TRBV15	NA	CATSRDTGPYGYTF	TGTGCCACCAGCAGAGATACAGGTCCTTATGGCTACACCTTC
TRBJ2-1	few	TRBV5-1	TRBD1	CASSLTGDPGNEQFF	TGCGCCAGCAGCCTGACAGGGGATCCGGGGAATGAGCAGTTCTTC
TRBJ2-3	many	TRBV12-3/TRBV12-4	NA	CASSFYFPGRVDTQYF	TGTGCCAGCAGTTTCTATTTCCCAGGTCGGGTGGATACGCAGTATTTT
TRBJ2-2	NA	TRBV4-2	NA	CASTQGGPYTGELFF	TGTGCCAGCACCCAAGGAGGGCCGTACACCGGGGAGCTGTTTTTT
TRBJ2-1	few	TRBV5-1	NA	CASAPANGGYNEQFF	TGCGCCAGCGCCCCGGCTAACGGAGGGTACAATGAGCAGTTCTTC
TRBJ1-1	many	TRBV10-3	NA	CAMTQGVGTEAFF	TGTGCCATGACTCAGGGTGTTGGCACTGAAGCTTTCTTT
TRBJ2-7	many	TRBV29-1	NA	CSVPQHGLSYEQYF	TGCAGCGTCCCCCAGCACGGACTCTCCTACGAGCAGTACTTC
TRBJ2-7	NA	TRBV10-3	TRBD2	CAISDLAGARYEQYF	TGTGCCATCAGTGACCTAGCGGGGGCCCGCTACGAGCAGTACTTC
TRBJ1-1	many	TRBV5-1	NA	CASSLDGLGGEAFF	TGCGCCAGCAGCTTGGACGGCCTGGGGGGTGAAGCTTTCTTT
TRBJ1-5	few	TRBV7-4	TRBD1	CASSLKRGLDQPQHF	TGTGCCAGCAGCTTAAAAAGGGGGCTGGACCAGCCCCAGCATTTT
TRBJ1-1	once	TRBV5-1	NA	CASSASGRMNTEAFF	TGCGCCAGCAGCGCTTCAGGACGGATGAACACTGAAGCTTTCTTT
TRBJ1-3	NA	TRBV20-1	NA	CSAYFSWAGNTIYF	TGCAGTGCTTACTTTAGTTGGGCTGGAAACACCATATATTTT
TRBJ2-5	NA	TRBV29-1	NA	CSVGAPWDPDQQETQYF	TGCAGCGTTGGCGCACCCTGGGACCCTGACCAACAAGAGACCCAGTACTTC
TRBJ2-1	NA	TRBV9	NA	CASSDRSGPSYNEQFF	TGTGCCAGCAGCGACCGTAGCGGCCCCTCCTACAATGAGCAGTTCTTC
TRBJ1-6	NA	TRBV15	NA	CATSRDPYNSPLHF	TGTGCCACCAGCAGAGATCCTTATAATTCACCCCTCCACTTT
TRBJ1-6	many	TRBV3-1	TRBD1	CASSWDRESSPLHF	TGTGCCAGCAGTTGGGACAGGGAAAGTTCACCCCTCCACTTT
TRBJ2-2	NA	TRBV7-7	TRBD2	CASSSLAVANTGELFF	TGTGCCAGCAGCTCACTAGCGGTCGCGAACACCGGGGAGCTGTTTTTT
TRBJ1-6	many	TRBV14	NA	CASSRSPLGASPLHF	TGTGCCAGCAGCCGCTCCCCCCTAGGGGCTTCACCCCTCCACTTT
TRBJ1-4	few	TRBV11-2	NA	CASSLDPRAANEKLFF	TGTGCCAGCAGCTTAGATCCCCGGGCAGCTAATGAAAAACTGTTTTTT
TRBJ2-5	NA	TRBV20-1	NA	CSARDVGGNARETQYF	TGCAGTGCTAGAGATGTAGGCGGAAACGCGCGGGAGACCCAGTACTTC
TRBJ1-2	few	TRBV28	NA	CASSAPGATYGYTF	TGTGCCAGCAGTGCTCCAGGGGCGACCTATGGCTACACCTTC
TRBJ2-5	NA	TRBV3-1	NA	CASMRRQGKETQYF	TGTGCCAGCATGCGAAGGCAGGGGAAGGAGACCCAGTACTTC
TRBJ2-2	NA	TRBV29-1	TRBD1	CSVHRGLTGELFF	TGCAGCGTACACAGGGGGCTCACCGGGGAGCTGTTTTTT
TRBJ1-4	many	TRBV12-3/TRBV12-4	NA	CASSPDRNNEKLFF	TGTGCCAGCAGCCCAGACAGGAATAATGAAAAACTGTTTTTT
TRBJ1-2	many	TRBV20-1	NA	CSAAPGRANYGYTF	TGCAGTGCAGCTCCTGGCAGGGCGAACTATGGCTACACCTTC
TRBJ2-1	NA	TRBV9	NA	CASSGPTWGDEQFF	TGTGCCAGCAGCGGCCCGACTTGGGGGGATGAGCAGTTCTTC
TRBJ2-2	NA	TRBV12-5	NA	CASGLVRSGPAPPGELFF	TGTGCTAGTGGTTTGGTACGAAGCGGGCCCGCCCCCCCCGGGGAGCTGTTTTTT
TRBJ2-1	few	TRBV5-5	TRBD2	CASSLYLAENVNEQFF	TGTGCCAGCAGCTTGTATCTAGCGGAGAACGTCAATGAGCAGTTCTTC
TRBJ1-5	many	TRBV5-1	NA	CASSLRVGTDQPQHF	TGCGCCAGCAGCTTACGGGTAGGGACGGATCAGCCCCAGCATTTT
TRBJ2-6	few	TRBV29-1	TRBD1	CSVAGFKGQGAYGANVLTF	TGCAGCGTTGCAGGATTTAAGGGACAGGGGGCGTATGGGGCCAACGTCCTGACTTTC
TRBJ1-2	few	TRBV15	TRBD1	CATNSWGTGDGYTF	TGTGCCACCAACTCCTGGGGGACAGGGGATGGCTACACCTTC
TRBJ2-1	many	TRBV20-1	TRBD2	CSALTPSGKDNEQFF	TGCAGTGCCCTGACCCCTAGCGGGAAAGACAATGAGCAGTTCTTC
TRBJ2-2	few	TRBV20-1	TRBD2	CSAPGSGRLTGELFF	TGCAGTGCCCCTGGGAGCGGGAGGCTAACCGGGGAGCTGTTTTTT
TRBJ2-1	few	TRBV24-1	NA	CATSEPGGDYNEQFF	TGTGCCACCAGTGAACCCGGTGGGGACTACAATGAGCAGTTCTTC
TRBJ2-1	few	TRBV20-1	TRBD2	CSARDPLLSGRAVNEQFF	TGCAGTGCTAGAGATCCTCTCCTGAGCGGGAGGGCCGTGAATGAGCAGTTCTTC
TRBJ2-1	NA	TRBV14	NA	CASSPRGESGEQFF	TGTGCCAGCAGCCCGAGAGGCGAAAGCGGTGAGCAGTTCTTC
TRBJ2-7	few	TRBV7-8	NA	CASSLGGKYEQYF	TGTGCCAGCAGCTTAGGGGGAAAGTACGAGCAGTACTTC
TRBJ1-5	few	TRBV6-5	NA	CASSYRFKTPKYSNQPQHF	TGTGCCAGCAGTTATCGGTTTAAGACGCCTAAATATAGCAATCAGCCCCAGCATTTT
TRBJ2-1	NA	TRBV3-1	NA	CASSQDRGYRSYNEQFF	TGTGCCAGCAGCCAAGATAGAGGATACCGCTCCTACAATGAGCAGTTCTTC
TRBJ2-5	NA	TRBV7-9	NA	CASRNILQAKETQYF	TGTGCCAGCAGAAATATACTACAGGCGAAAGAGACCCAGTACTTC
TRBJ2-5	few	TRBV15	NA	CATSRAGGETQYF	TGTGCCACCAGCAGAGCTGGGGGGGAGACCCAGTACTTC
TRBJ1-1	NA	TRBV12-3/TRBV12-4	NA	CASRLRLGTEAFF	TGTGCCAGCAGACTCAGGTTAGGGACTGAAGCTTTCTTT